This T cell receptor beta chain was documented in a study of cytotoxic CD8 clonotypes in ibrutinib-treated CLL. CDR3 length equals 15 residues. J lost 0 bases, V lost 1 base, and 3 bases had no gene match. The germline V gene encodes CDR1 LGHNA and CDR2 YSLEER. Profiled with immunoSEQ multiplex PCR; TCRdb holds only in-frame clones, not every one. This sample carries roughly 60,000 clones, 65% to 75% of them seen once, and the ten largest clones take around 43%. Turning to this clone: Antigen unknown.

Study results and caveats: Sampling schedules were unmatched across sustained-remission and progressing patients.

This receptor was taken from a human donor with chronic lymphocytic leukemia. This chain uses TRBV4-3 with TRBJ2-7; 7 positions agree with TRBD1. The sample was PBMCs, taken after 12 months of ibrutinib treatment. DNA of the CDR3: TGCGCCAGCAGCCAAGGAGGGGGCGACTCCTACGAGCAGTACTTC. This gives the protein CASSQGGGDSYEQYF.